The next 21 T cell receptor beta chains were all read from a single sample in a study of cytomegalovirus exposure and HLA in healthy donors. This PCR relied on a set of 60 Vbeta primers and 13 Jbeta primers. Generated by immunoSEQ multiplex PCR, the TCRdb table keeps only in-frame clones and is missing some. This repertoire shows 120,000 to 150,000 clones, over 60% found once; its top ten account for approximately 1.6%. Sequenced input: PBMCs. Receptor source: a woman between 18 and 30 years old in good health and CMV-seronegative.

The genes are TRBV27 and TRBJ1-6, with D maybe TRBD1 (6 bases). CDR1 MNHEY and CDR2 SMNVEV come from the germline V gene (reference sequence). Trimming left V 2 bases short and J 8 bases short, with 16 bases between. The CDR3 spans 16 residues. CDR3 nucleotides: TGTGCCAGCAGTTTAACCCCCCAACAGGGTTATTCACCCCTCCACTTT. The encoded protein is CASSLTPQQGYSPLHF.

The chain couples TRBV2 to TRBJ1-1; D unresolved. The V gene lost 4 bases and the J gene lost 1 base, with 7 bases spanning the gap. CDR3 length: 13 amino acids. CDR1 is SNHLY, CDR2 FYNNEI, per germline. Written as DNA, the CDR3 is TGTGCCAGCAGTGTAACTAGGAACACTGAAGCTTTCTTT. Its protein product is CASSVTRNTEAFF.

The CDR3 nucleotides are TGTGCCAGCAGCTTAGAGTATAGGCGAGAAGCGTACGACAATGAGCAGTTCTTC. Its translation: CASSLEYRREAYDNEQFF. The genes are TRBV7-2 and TRBJ2-1; D is unclear. Trimming left V 1 base short and J 5 bases short, with 21 bases between. CDR1 and CDR2 (germline): SGHTA, FQGNSA. The CDR3 runs to 18 residues.

The chain joins TRBV5-6 to TRBJ2-7; weak D call: TRBD2 (5 bases). The CDR3 has 13 amino acids. V was shortened by 0 bases and J by 4 bases, with 8 bases between the two germline ends. Germline V gene sequence: CDR1 SGHDT, CDR2 YYEEEE. DNA of the CDR3: TGTGCCAGCAGCTTGGATCTAGCTTACGAGCAGTACTTC. This encodes CASSLDLAYEQYF.

Here the CDR3 DNA reads TGTGCCACCAGCAGGACAGGGAGGCCCCAGCATTTT. Protein product: CATSRTGRPQHF. The rearrangement links TRBV15 to TRBJ1-5, with 7 bases fitting TRBD1. There are 12 residues in the CDR3. The junction had 2 bases not matched to a gene; V was cut back by 3 bases and J by 9 bases. In germline, CDR1 is LNHNV, CDR2 YYDKDF (reference sequence).

The chain uses TRBV19 and TRBJ2-3; TRBD2 agrees at 9 bases. J was trimmed by 0 bases and V by 7 bases; bases with no gene match: 8. The CDR3 is made up of 16 amino acids. Germline V gene sequence: CDR1 LNHDA, CDR2 SQIVND (reference sequence). The CDR3, as DNA: TGTGCCAGTACGAACCCGGGACTAGCTAGCACAGATACGCAGTATTTT. Translated, it gives CASTNPGLASTDTQYF. The full variable domain, with the rest looked up from reference TRBV19 and TRBJ2-3, is DGGITQSPKYLFRKEGQNVTLSCEQNLNHDAMYWYRQDPGQGLRLIYYSQIVNDFQKGDIAEGYSVSREKKESFPLTVTSAQKNPTAFYLCASTNPGLASTDTQYFGPGTRLTVL.

The rearrangement links TRBV25-1 to TRBJ1-6; D is ambiguous. Looked up from germline, CDR1 is MGHDK and CDR2 is SYGVNS. Trimming took 5 bases from V and 0 from J, leaving 8 bases between them. The CDR3 has 15 amino acids. The CDR3 coding sequence is TGTGCCAGCAGTAGTCCGGGCTCCTATAATTCACCCCTCCACTTT. Translating gives CASSSPGSYNSPLHF.

CDR3 sequence (DNA): TGTGCCAGCAGCGCGGCAGGGGAATCCTATGGCTACACCTTC. Amino acid sequence: CASSAAGESYGYTF. V and J are TRBV25-1 and TRBJ1-2; the D gene is possibly TRBD1 (6 bases). The CDR3 sequence is 14 residues long. V lost 6 bases and J lost 4, with 15 bases in between. CDR1 is MGHDK, CDR2 SYGVNS, per germline.

This chain joins TRBV11-2 and TRBJ1-2; 11 bases line up with TRBD1. This CDR3 has 16 residues. The ends lost 4 bases at V and 4 bases at J; junction bases unmatched: 8. Germline V lookup: CDR1 SGHAT, CDR2 FQNNGV. The CDR3 spells CASSSRTGGDLYGYTF. CDR3 nucleotide sequence: TGTGCCAGCAGCTCAAGGACAGGGGGCGACCTCTATGGCTACACCTTC.

The table lists this clone with a count of one. The chain uses TRBV30 and TRBJ2-3; D is possibly TRBD2 (6 bases). The CDR3 is made up of 14 amino acids. V dropped 6 bases and J dropped 2 bases, with 15 bases sitting between them. Germline values: CDR1 GTSNPN, CDR2 SVGIG (reference sequence). The chain's CDR3 is CACVLGGYTDTQYF. For the CDR3, the DNA is TGTGCCTGCGTCTTGGGGGGTTACACAGATACGCAGTATTTT. Based on the CDR3 plus reference TRBV30 and TRBJ2-3, the full variable domain is SQTIHQWPATLVQPVGSPLSLECTVEGTSNPNLYWYRQAAGRGLQLLFYSVGIGQISSEVPQNLSASRPQDRQFILSSKKLLLSDSGFYLCACVLGGYTDTQYFGPGTRLTVL.

The chain employs TRBV5-4 and TRBJ1-2; D remains ambiguous. In germline, CDR1 is SGHNT, CDR2 YYREEE (reference sequence). The CDR3 runs 12 residues. V gave up 0 bases and J gave up 7 bases, with 7 bases separating them. This CDR3 is CASSLDLGGYTF. CDR3 nucleotides: TGTGCCAGCAGCTTGGACCTCGGTGGCTACACCTTC.

The V and J genes are TRBV15 and TRBJ1-5, with D maybe TRBD1 (5 bases). V was clipped by 0 bases and J by 6 bases, with 9 bases between them. Looked up from germline, CDR1 is LNHNV and CDR2 is YYDKDF (reference sequence). The CDR3 consists of 14 residues. Written as DNA, the CDR3 is TGTGCCACCAGCAGAGATGGGGGGGGTCAGCCCCAGCATTTT. It is translated as CATSRDGGGQPQHF. The whole variable domain, remainder taken from reference TRBV15 and TRBJ1-5, is DAMVIQNPRYQVTQFGKPVTLSCSQTLNHNVMYWYQQKSSQAPKLLFHYYDKDFNNEADTPDNFQSRRPNTSFCFLDIRSPGLGDTAMYLCATSRDGGGQPQHFGDGTRLSIL.

The chain combines TRBV20-1 with TRBJ1-2; D perhaps matches TRBD1 (5 bases). The germline CDR1 and CDR2 sequences are DFQATT and SNEGSKA (reference sequence). The CDR3 totals 11 residues. The V gene lost 5 bases and the J gene lost 7 bases, with 11 bases spanning the gap. The CDR3 protein is CSASQVFGYTF. In DNA, the CDR3 is TGCAGTGCTTCACAGGTTTTTGGCTACACCTTC.

The V gene is TRBV5-5, the J gene TRBJ2-5, with D perhaps TRBD1 (5 bases). Germline CDR1 is SGHKS and CDR2 is YYEKEE (reference sequence). Deletions cut 0 bases from V and 5 bases from J, with 17 bases between. CDR3 length equals 16 residues. CDR3 DNA sequence: TGTGCCAGCAGCTTGGCAGGACACACGATCGCGGAGACCCAGTACTTC. This translates into CASSLAGHTIAETQYF. Full variable domain (rest looked up from reference TRBV5-5 and TRBJ2-5): DAGVTQSPTHLIKTRGQQVTLRCSPISGHKSVSWYQQVLGQGPQFIFQYYEKEERGRGNFPDRFSARQFPNYSSELNVNALLLGDSALYLCASSLAGHTIAETQYFGPGTRLLVL.

For this clone: The same CDR3 is also encoded by other DNA sequences in this sample. The chain carries TRBV27 and TRBJ1-2; 9 bases are shared with TRBD1. The V gene end was trimmed by 5 bases and the J gene end by 4 bases; junction bases not matched to a gene: 5. Germline assignment: CDR1 MNHEY and CDR2 SMNVEV (reference sequence). CDR3 length: 14 residues. Here the CDR3 DNA reads TGTGCCAGCAGTCGTACAGGGGGCGGCTATGGCTACACCTTC. This encodes CASSRTGGGYGYTF.

This chain connects TRBV19 to TRBJ2-5, with D possibly matching TRBD1 (5 bases). The DNA end is a closer match to TRBJ2-7, so the J assignment may be wrong. Germline V gene lookup returns CDR1 LNHDA and CDR2 SQIVND (reference sequence). This CDR3 comprises 12 residues. The CDR3 protein is CASSMGRYEQYF. In DNA, the CDR3 is TGTGCCAGTAGTATGGGGCGCTACGAGCAGTACTTC.

This clone was detected a few times. The gene calls are TRBV5-5 and TRBJ2-5, with TRBD2 matching 11 bases. V trimming: 0 bases; J trimming: 4 bases; junction bases outside the gene matches: 8. The CDR3 covers 17 residues. Germline CDR1 reads SGHKS; CDR2 reads YYEKEE (reference sequence). The CDR3 DNA reads TGTGCCAGCAGCTTGGGTCTAGCGGGGGGCCAAAGAGAGACCCAGTACTTC. This sequence encodes CASSLGLAGGQRETQYF. Full variable domain (rest looked up from reference TRBV5-5 and TRBJ2-5): DAGVTQSPTHLIKTRGQQVTLRCSPISGHKSVSWYQQVLGQGPQFIFQYYEKEERGRGNFPDRFSARQFPNYSSELNVNALLLGDSALYLCASSLGLAGGQRETQYFGPGTRLLVL.

The J gene is TRBJ1-4, the V gene TRBV30; D might be TRBD1 (5 bases). CDR3 size: 11 residues. Between the trimmed V and J ends, which lost 3 bases and 8 bases, there was a span of 7 bases. Germline lookup yields CDR1 GTSNPN and CDR2 SVGIG (reference sequence). In DNA form, the CDR3 reads TGTGCCTGGAGCGCAGGGGAAAAACTGTTTTTT. Protein product: CAWSAGEKLFF.

Of note for this clone: The sample holds other DNA sequences that translate to the same CDR3. V and J are TRBV7-7 and TRBJ2-2, with no clear D. The CDR3 extends over 12 amino acids. Per the germline V gene, CDR1 is SSHAT and CDR2 is FNYEAQ (reference sequence). With 1 base removed from V and 6 bases from J, the gap between germline ends came to 3 bases. The CDR3: CASSLGAGELFF. CDR3 nucleotides: TGTGCCAGCAGCTTAGGCGCCGGGGAGCTGTTTTTT.

V gene TRBV5-1 combines with J gene TRBJ2-5; possibly TRBD1 for D (5 bases). The J call is doubtful: the DNA matches TRBJ2-7 better. This CDR3 is 14 amino acids long. Germline V gene lookup returns CDR1 SGHRS and CDR2 YFSETQ. CDR3 residues: CASSLVGDSYEQYF. In nucleotides, the CDR3 is TGCGCCAGCAGCTTGGTAGGGGACTCCTACGAGCAGTACTTC.

This rearrangement joins TRBV21-1 to TRBJ2-7; the table names TRBD1, a call not compared with the DNA. TRBV21-1 is a documented pseudogene. CDR3 length equals 16 residues. The CDR3 DNA follows: TGTGCCAGCAGCAAAGGGATGGGGCCGAGCTCCTACGAGCAGTACGTC. Protein sequence: CASSKGMGPSSYEQYV.